The clone carrying this TCR beta chain was counted a few times. The sample comes from a study of human T cells and chemical hapten exposure. Study-level background: Epicutaneous patch tests delivered 0.01% DPC to the upper back, with evaluation at 6 days.

Regarding time point: patch test 2, 6 weeks after DPC sensitization. The treatment: therapeutic diphenylcyclopropenone sensitization with weekly scalp DPC. TCRdb used MiXCR to reprocess the RACE reads, holding one entry per CDR3 protein. The sample has tens of thousands of distinct CDR3 sequences, more than 9% seen once. Looked up from germline, CDR1 is DFQATT and CDR2 is SNEGSKA (reference sequence). V shed 5 bases and J 2 bases; nucleotides not matched to a gene: 8. CDR3 size: 14 residues. This TCR was recovered from a woman in her 50s with alopecia areata. Some clones in this sample may be carry-over from other donors' samples. The source was whole blood, collected in connection with sensitization to the hapten diphenylcyclopropenone (DPC). This rearrangement joins TRBV20-1 to TRBJ2-7; 8 bases map to TRBD1. As DNA, the CDR3 is TGCAGTGCTTATACAGGGGGTGCTACCTACGAGCAGTACTTC. It codes for CSAYTGGATYEQYF.